The 2 T cell receptor beta chains reported below all come from one sample, sequenced in a study of neurological immune-mediated disorders. MiXCR, applied by TCRdb to the 5' RACE reads, yields one record per CDR3 protein. The data contain about 32,000 distinct CDR3 sequences, 3% to 4.5% of them seen just once; the ten biggest clones take up roughly 2%. The material sequenced was PBMCs. The receptors originated from a man aged 30-40 years with multiple sclerosis.

With regard to this clonotype: Since a much larger clone is just one base distant, this may be a read error. V gene TRBV7-8 combines with J gene TRBJ2-3; the match to TRBD2 covers 8 bases. The CDR3 totals 15 residues. Per the germline V gene, CDR1 is SGHVS and CDR2 is FQNEAQ. Trimming removed 6 bases from V and 4 bases from J; junction bases left unmatched: 9. The CDR3 loop is CASRPSDGGADTQYF. The DNA of the CDR3 is TGTGCCAGCAGACCCTCTGACGGGGGGGCAGATACGCAGTATTTT.

This clonotype came up many times. This chain links TRBV27 with TRBJ2-1; 10 bases line up with TRBD2. CDR3 size: 17 residues. Trimming cost V 6 bases and J 5 bases; bases outside gene matches: 13. Germline V gene sequence: CDR1 MNHEY, CDR2 SMNVEV (reference sequence). The CDR3 loop is CASRTVSRTSGDNEQFF. CDR3 coding DNA: TGTGCCAGCAGGACCGTTTCCAGAACTAGCGGGGACAATGAGCAGTTCTTC.